The 30 T cell receptor beta chains given below trace back to one sample, sequenced in a study of vaccination and CD4 T cells after COVID-19 (dated by TCRdb to between 2021 and 2022). Libraries were built with PCR. TCRdb shows the sequencer as Illumina iSeq 100. TCR sequencing of DNA from cultured CD4+ T cells used the Oncomine TCR Beta short-read assay at the Johns Hopkins FTIC core. TCRdb ran its own pipeline on the public reads, namely fastp trimming at Q25 and MiXCR clone calling, and kept in-frame beta chains. One record per CDR3 amino acid sequence lists the most common genes and DNA. Across this sample there are about 20,000 distinct CDR3 sequences, with 55% to 70% seen only once. Approximately 8.7% of the sample lies in the top ten. No antigen has been assigned to these receptors. Interpreted using the paper, the treatment or condition label stands for: roughly 11-day PBMC culture with coronavirus spike peptide pools or control peptides (ViraFEST assay).

Sequencing was carried out using CD4+ T cells from blood, cultured in vitro. The receptors shown here come from a human donor who had recovered from COVID-19.

CDR3 nucleotide sequence: TGCGCCAGCAGTCATATAGGGCTGGCAGATACGCAGTATTTT. It specifies CASSHIGLADTQYF. The chain combines TRBV23-1 with TRBJ2-3; unclear D gene. TRBV23-1 is given ORF status, its function remaining uncertain. CDR3 length equals 14 residues. Trimming removed 3 bases from V and 4 bases from J, with 11 bases in between.

The chain couples TRBV2 to TRBJ2-5, with 11 positions matching TRBD2. The CDR3 is 18 residues long. V gave up 5 bases and J gave up 5 bases; unmatched junction bases: 16. The germline gives CDR1 SNHLY, CDR2 FYNNEI. The CDR3 reads CASSPNLLAGDPPETQYF. The CDR3 nucleotides read TGTGCCAGCAGTCCCAATCTACTAGCGGGAGACCCCCCGGAGACCCAGTACTTC.

The chain joins TRBV7-2 to TRBJ2-3; D gene uncertain. CDR3 length equals 14 residues. The germline gives CDR1 SGHTA, CDR2 FQGNSA. The V and J ends lost 1 base and 2 bases respectively, with 7 bases between them. CDR3 DNA: TGTGCCAGCAGCTTAGACACCGACACAGATACGCAGTATTTT. The encoded protein is CASSLDTDTDTQYF.

The J gene is TRBJ1-5, the V gene TRBV30, with D uncertain. The length of the CDR3 is 14 residues. Germline V gives CDR1 GTSNPN, CDR2 SVGIG (reference sequence). Trimming left V 0 bases short and J 15 bases short, with 21 bases between. The CDR3 spells CAWSVKGWEWSRHF. The CDR3 region has the DNA TGTGCCTGGAGTGTAAAAGGTTGGGAATGGTCGCGGCATTTT.

The chain links TRBV19 to TRBJ2-5; possible D gene TRBD2, 5 bases. The length of the CDR3 is 12 residues. V was cut by 6 bases and J by 1 base, with 6 bases left in between. The V gene's germline CDR1 is LNHDA and CDR2 SQIVND (reference sequence). The CDR3 coding sequence is TGTGCCAGTAGCGGGGTCCAAGAGACCCAGTACTTC. Protein product: CASSGVQETQYF.

This chain uses TRBV7-9 with TRBJ2-7; D gene unclear. The V end lost 1 base, the J end lost 3 bases, and 10 bases lay between the germline ends. Per the germline V gene, CDR1 is SEHNR and CDR2 is FQNEAQ (reference sequence). This CDR3 has 14 amino acids. CDR3 in DNA: TGTGCCAGCAGCTTAGTACCTCAGAGCTACGAGCAGTACTTC. Its translation is CASSLVPQSYEQYF.

This chain connects TRBV20-1 to TRBJ1-2, with 10 bases aligning to TRBD1. The CDR3 consists of 16 residues. The ends lost 0 bases at V and 5 bases at J; junction bases unmatched: 9. Germline V CDR1 and CDR2: DFQATT, SNEGSKA (reference sequence). CDR3: CSARDQSTGGVYGYTF. The DNA for the CDR3 is TGCAGTGCTAGAGATCAATCGACAGGGGGCGTGTATGGCTACACCTTC.

The chain combines TRBV12-3 or TRBV12-4 with TRBJ1-3; 8 bases are shared with TRBD1. V gave up 3 bases and J gave up 0 bases; unmatched junction bases: 1. This CDR3 contains 15 residues. CDR3 DNA sequence: TGTGCCAGCAGTTTTACAGGGGGCTCTGGAAACACCATATATTTT. This gives the protein CASSFTGGSGNTIYF.

This clonotype showed up just a few times. CDR3 nucleotides: TGTGCCAGCAGCTTAACTAGCGGGAGGGAGTATGAGCAGTTCTTC. Translation gives CASSLTSGREYEQFF. The chain is built from TRBV11-2 and TRBJ2-1, with TRBD2 matching over 13 bases. The CDR3 has 15 amino acids. Per germline, CDR1 SGHAT and CDR2 FQNNGV. After removal of 2 bases from V and 8 bases from J, the junction contained 3 bases not matched to a gene.

The rearrangement joins TRBV12-3 or TRBV12-4 to TRBJ2-5; D may correspond to TRBD1 or TRBD2 (5 bases each). CDR3 length equals 14 residues. Deletions cut 7 bases from V and 1 base from J, with 13 bases between. The CDR3 DNA reads as TGTGCCAGCACCTCGGGGCCCCTCCAAGAGACCCAGTACTTC. This sequence encodes CASTSGPLQETQYF.

This rearrangement joins TRBV20-1 to TRBJ2-1; maybe TRBD1 (6 bases). Deletions cut 7 bases from V and 10 bases from J, with 17 bases between. Germline values: CDR1 DFQATT, CDR2 SNEGSKA (reference sequence). The length of the CDR3 is 12 residues. The CDR3 region is CSGQGKVIEQFF. The CDR3 DNA is TGCAGTGGCCAGGGGAAGGTAATAGAGCAGTTCTTC.

This clonotype was counted a few times. V is TRBV20-1 and J is TRBJ2-7; a weak D match, TRBD2 (6 bases). Between the trimmed V and J ends, which lost 6 bases and 7 bases, there was a span of 25 bases. The CDR3 consists of 15 residues. The germline CDR1 and CDR2 sequences are DFQATT and SNEGSKA (reference sequence). CDR3 sequence: CSAPTAGNPGREQYF. The CDR3 coding sequence is TGCAGTGCCCCGACGGCGGGGAACCCAGGAAGAGAGCAGTACTTC.

The J gene is TRBJ1-2, the V gene TRBV9; 7 nucleotides align to TRBD1. The ends lost 4 bases at V and 4 bases at J; junction bases unmatched: 1. CDR1 SGDLS and CDR2 YYNGEE come from the germline V gene. The CDR3 spans 12 residues. The CDR3 sequence is CASSRDSYGYTF. The CDR3 DNA reads TGTGCCAGCAGCCGGGACAGCTATGGCTACACCTTC.

This clonotype was picked up a small number of times. The CDR3 sequence is CATSGSYNEQFF. The DNA for the CDR3 is TGTGCCACAAGCGGATCCTACAATGAGCAGTTCTTC. V gene TRBV24-1 combines with J gene TRBJ2-1, with D perhaps TRBD2 (5 bases). Germline CDR1 KGHDR, CDR2 SFDVKD. Trimming took 10 bases from V and 1 from J, leaving 7 bases between them. The CDR3 runs to 12 residues.

This clonotype was observed a single time. This chain uses TRBV5-1 with TRBJ1-1; D is possibly TRBD1 (5 bases). The germline CDR1 and CDR2 sequences are SGHRS and YFSETQ. CDR3 length equals 15 residues. Trimming pared 3 bases from V and 1 base from J, leaving 13 bases between. In DNA form, the CDR3 reads TGCGCCAGCAGCTCCCTGGGACCGCCGAACACTGAAGCTTTCTTT. Translated: CASSSLGPPNTEAFF.

The chain employs TRBV7-8 and TRBJ2-1; a weak D match, TRBD2 (5 bases). Germline-derived CDR1 and CDR2 are SGHVS and FQNEAQ. V was shortened by 0 bases and J by 10 bases, with 16 bases between the two germline ends. The CDR3 is 15 residues long. The DNA for the CDR3 is TGTGCCAGCAGCTTAGCCGGACTGCCCGGAGGCGAGCAGTTCTTC. Translating it yields CASSLAGLPGGEQFF.

The V and J genes are TRBV2 and TRBJ2-5, with D unresolved. Germline CDR1 and CDR2: SNHLY and FYNNEI. The CDR3 extends over 11 amino acids. Trimming pared 5 bases from V and 2 bases from J, leaving 3 bases between. The DNA of the CDR3 is TGTGCCAGCAGTTATCAAGAGACCCAGTACTTC. Translated, it gives CASSYQETQYF. Full variable domain (missing parts from reference TRBV2 and TRBJ2-5): EPEVTQTPSHQVTQMGQEVILRCVPISNHLYFYWYRQILGQKVEFLVSFYNNEISEKSEIFDDQFSVERPDGSNFTLKIRSTKLEDSAMYFCASSYQETQYFGPGTRLLVL.

The V gene is TRBV28, the J gene TRBJ1-1; 7 bases match TRBD1. Germline V gene data show CDR1 as MDHEN and CDR2 as SYDVKM. The CDR3 is 15 amino acids. V trimming: 5 bases; J trimming: 0 bases; junction bases outside the gene matches: 6. CDR3 nucleotides: TGTGCCAGCAGTGGGCCGGGACAGATGAACACTGAAGCTTTCTTT. As protein: CASSGPGQMNTEAFF. The variable domain in full, with the rest retrieved from reference TRBV28 and TRBJ1-1, is DVKVTQSSRYLVKRTGEKVFLECVQDMDHENMFWYRQDPGLGLRLIYFSYDVKMKEKGDIPEGYSVSREKKERFSLILESASTNQTSMYLCASSGPGQMNTEAFFGQGTRLTVV.

This sequence joins TRBV20-1 and TRBJ1-2; weak D call: TRBD1 (5 bases). Trimming took off 5 bases at V and 9 bases at J, with 19 bases between the two ends. The V gene's germline CDR1 is DFQATT and CDR2 SNEGSKA (reference sequence). This CDR3 is built from 13 residues. The CDR3 region has the DNA TGCAGTGCTCGTCCCGGGGCGGCGGAGAGCTACACCTTC. Residues: CSARPGAAESYTF.

The sample holds one count of this clonotype. The chain employs TRBV5-4 and TRBJ2-3; D is ambiguous. This CDR3 contains 13 residues. Trimming pared 4 bases from V and 2 bases from J, leaving 8 bases between. The germline V gene has CDR1 SGHNT and CDR2 YYREEE (reference sequence). The CDR3 nucleotides read TGTGCCAGCAGCCCTTTTTCCACAGATACGCAGTATTTT. This sequence encodes CASSPFSTDTQYF.

The chain carries TRBV7-9 and TRBJ1-6; TRBD1 aligns across 9 bases. Germline CDR1 is SEHNR and CDR2 is FQNEAQ (reference sequence). The V segment lost 6 bases and the J segment 8 bases; nucleotides outside the gene matches: 5. The CDR3 sequence is 14 residues long. The CDR3 DNA is TGTGCCAGCAGACGGGACAGGGAACATTCACCCCTCCACTTT. This codes for CASRRDREHSPLHF.

This clonotype occurred a few times. The chain has TRBV20-1 and TRBJ2-7; 14 positions match TRBD2. V trimming: 6 bases; J trimming: 6 bases; junction bases outside the gene matches: 13. Germline CDR1 is DFQATT and CDR2 is SNEGSKA (reference sequence). The CDR3 has 16 residues. In DNA form, the CDR3 reads TGCAGTGCACCGATTCCCGGGACTAGCGGGAGTGGCGAGCAGTACTTC. It codes for CSAPIPGTSGSGEQYF.

This chain joins TRBV10-1 and TRBJ2-4; a weak D match, TRBD2 (6 bases). The germline CDR1 and CDR2 sequences are WNHNN and SYGVQD (reference sequence). V lost 2 bases, J lost 1 base, and 6 bases lay in between. The CDR3 is made up of 14 amino acids. The chain's CDR3 is CASSEAGAKNIQYF. The CDR3, as DNA: TGCGCCAGCAGTGAGGCGGGGGCCAAAAACATTCAGTACTTC.

This chain joins TRBV30 and TRBJ1-1, with D possibly TRBD1 on 6 matching bases. Trimming shortened V by 2 bases and J by 3 bases, and 10 bases separated the two germline ends. CDR1 and CDR2 from the germline V gene are GTSNPN and SVGIG (reference sequence). The CDR3 is 13 amino acids. As DNA, the CDR3 is TGTGCCTGGAGTAGGGGGTCTTACACTGAAGCTTTCTTT. Translated: CAWSRGSYTEAFF.

This chain joins TRBV28 and TRBJ1-1; 11 bases line up with TRBD1. V shed 6 bases, J shed 8 bases, and the junction held 8 bases outside the gene matches. The CDR3 has 14 residues. The germline V gene encodes CDR1 MDHEN and CDR2 SYDVKM. The CDR3 is CASRGGTGGIEAFF. CDR3 DNA sequence: TGTGCCAGCAGGGGTGGGACAGGGGGTATAGAAGCTTTCTTT.

The CDR3 DNA is TGTGCCAGCAGCAGCTGGGGTGGTAGTGGAAACACCATATATTTT. Translating gives CASSSWGGSGNTIYF. The J gene is TRBJ1-3, the V gene TRBV21-1. TRBV21-1 is a recognized pseudogene. The length of the CDR3 is 15 residues.

The chain's CDR3 is CASSPWGGSNTEAFF. Written as DNA, the CDR3 is TGTGCCAGCAGTCCCTGGGGGGGGTCGAACACTGAAGCTTTCTTT. The V and J genes are TRBV12-3 or TRBV12-4 and TRBJ1-1; tentative D call: TRBD1 (5 bases). Trimming stripped 5 bases from V and 1 base from J, with 14 bases between. The CDR3 sequence is 15 residues long.

The rearrangement uses TRBV5-4 and TRBJ1-2; TRBD1 is a possible D gene (5 bases). V dropped 0 bases and J dropped 4 bases, with 10 bases sitting between them. CDR3 size: 14 residues. Germline V gives CDR1 SGHNT, CDR2 YYREEE (reference sequence). DNA of the CDR3: TGTGCCAGCAGCTTGGGGGGCAGGGCCTATGGCTACACCTTC. It specifies CASSLGGRAYGYTF.

The J gene is TRBJ1-4, the V gene TRBV18; D unresolved. With 4 bases removed from V and 8 bases from J, the gap between germline ends came to 8 bases. Per the germline V gene, CDR1 is KGHSH and CDR2 is LQKENI. The CDR3 totals 12 residues. CDR3 amino acids: CASSLTDEKLFF. The CDR3 DNA reads TGTGCCAGCTCACTTACAGACGAAAAACTGTTTTTT.

The rearrangement joins TRBV6-1 to TRBJ1-2; D uncertain. The CDR3 contains 14 residues. The V and J ends lost 6 bases and 8 bases respectively, with 19 bases between them. The germline CDR1 and CDR2 sequences are MNHNS and SASEGT. The CDR3 spells CASREELTFGGYTF. As DNA, the CDR3 is TGTGCCAGCAGGGAGGAACTCACCTTCGGGGGCTACACCTTC.